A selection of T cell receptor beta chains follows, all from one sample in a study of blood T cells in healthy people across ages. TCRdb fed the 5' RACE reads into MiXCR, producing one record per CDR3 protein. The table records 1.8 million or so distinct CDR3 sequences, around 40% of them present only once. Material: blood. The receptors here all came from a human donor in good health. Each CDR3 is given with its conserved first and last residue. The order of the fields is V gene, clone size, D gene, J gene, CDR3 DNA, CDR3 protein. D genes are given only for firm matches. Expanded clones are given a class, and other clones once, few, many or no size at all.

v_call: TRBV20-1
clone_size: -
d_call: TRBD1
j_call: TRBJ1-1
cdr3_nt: TGCAGTGCCCTGGGCAACAGGGGGACTGAAGCTTTCTTT
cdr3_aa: CSALGNRGTEAFF

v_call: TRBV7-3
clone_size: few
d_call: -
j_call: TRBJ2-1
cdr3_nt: TGTGCCAGCAGCTTAACGGCATCAAAGGAATACAATGAGCAGTTCTTC
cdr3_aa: CASSLTASKEYNEQFF

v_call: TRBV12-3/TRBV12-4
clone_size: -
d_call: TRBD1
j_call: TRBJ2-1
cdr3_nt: TGTACCAGCAGTATACAGGGGGCGCTTATAGATGAGCAGTTCTTC
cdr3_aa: CTSSIQGALIDEQFF

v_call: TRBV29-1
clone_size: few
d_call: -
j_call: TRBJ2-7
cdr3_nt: TGCAGCGTTGAAGGCGAGGGCTCCTACGAGCAGTACTTC
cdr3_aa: CSVEGEGSYEQYF

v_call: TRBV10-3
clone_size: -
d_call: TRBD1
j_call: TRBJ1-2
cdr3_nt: TGTGCCGTCCGGGACAGCCCCTATGGCTACACCTTC
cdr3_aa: CAVRDSPYGYTF

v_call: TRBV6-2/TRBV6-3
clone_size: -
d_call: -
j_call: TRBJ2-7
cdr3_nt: TGTGCCAGCAGTCGCCGGACACGCGGCTACGAGCAGTACTTC
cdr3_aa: CASSRRTRGYEQYF

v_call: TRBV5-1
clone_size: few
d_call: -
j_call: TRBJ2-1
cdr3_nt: TGCGCCAGCCAACGGCACGGGGTGGTCGAGCAGTTCTTC
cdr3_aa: CASQRHGVVEQFF

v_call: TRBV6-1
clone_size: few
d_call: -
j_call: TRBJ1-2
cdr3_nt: TGTGCCAGCACTTCCGGGACCTATGGCTACACCTTC
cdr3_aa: CASTSGTYGYTF

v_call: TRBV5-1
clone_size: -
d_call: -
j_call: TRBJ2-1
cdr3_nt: TGCGCCAGCACCTATACAGGGAACAATGAGCAGTTCTTC
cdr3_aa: CASTYTGNNEQFF

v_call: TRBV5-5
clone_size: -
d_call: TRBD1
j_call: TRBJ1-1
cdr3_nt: TGTGCCAGCAGTAACCGGACAGGGAAGGCTGAAGCTTTCTTT
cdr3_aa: CASSNRTGKAEAFF